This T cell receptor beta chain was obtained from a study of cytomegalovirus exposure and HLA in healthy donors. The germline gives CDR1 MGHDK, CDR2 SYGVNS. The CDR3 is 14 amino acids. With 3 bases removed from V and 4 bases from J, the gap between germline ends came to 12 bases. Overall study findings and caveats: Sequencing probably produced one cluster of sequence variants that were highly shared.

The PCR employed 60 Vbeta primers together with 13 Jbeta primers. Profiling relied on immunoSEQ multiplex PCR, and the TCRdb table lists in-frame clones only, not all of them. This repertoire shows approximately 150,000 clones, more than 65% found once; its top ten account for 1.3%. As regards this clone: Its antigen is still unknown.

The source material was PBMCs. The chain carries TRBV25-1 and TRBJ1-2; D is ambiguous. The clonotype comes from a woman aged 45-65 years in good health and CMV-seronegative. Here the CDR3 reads CASSEAPSAYGYTF. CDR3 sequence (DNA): TGTGCCAGCAGTGAGGCTCCATCCGCCTATGGCTACACCTTC.